A selection of T cell receptor beta chains follows, all from one sample in a study of pediatric ulcerative colitis. TCRdb's copy holds only in-frame clones and misses some; the assay was immunoSEQ multiplex PCR. Of 1,400 to 1,500 clones listed, 90% were seen once; the top ten hold approximately 3.1%. The sequenced sample consisted of blood. The receptors were sampled from a boy aged 10-17 years with severe ulcerative colitis. The CDR3 runs from the conserved cysteine through the conserved F or W. A D gene is named only where the DNA matches it firmly. Rows give clone size only sometimes, using once, few, many, or a class for an expanded clone.

>TRBV6-1|.|.|TRBJ1-2
CAGKWNYGYTF
TGTGCCGGGAAATGGAACTATGGCTACACCTTC
>TRBV13|.|.|TRBJ2-1
CASSLLGKQFF
TGTGCCAGCAGCTTACTAGGGAAGCAGTTCTTC
>TRBV5-5|TRBD1|.|TRBJ2-4
CASSLSTGGDAKNIQYF
TGTGCCAGCAGCTTGAGCACAGGGGGCGACGCCAAAAACATTCAGTACTTC
>TRBV7-6|TRBD2|.|TRBJ2-7
CASSPPVTSGGVSYEQYF
TGTGCCAGCAGCCCGCCGGTGACTAGCGGGGGAGTCTCCTACGAGCAGTACTTC
>TRBV21-1|.|.|TRBJ1-5
CASSNPGYLGNQPQHF
TGTGCCAGCAGCAATCCGGGATACCTAGGGAATCAGCCCCAGCATTTT
>TRBV6-5|TRBD2|.|TRBJ2-1
CASRLLAGVRYEQFF
TGTGCCAGCAGGCTTCTAGCGGGAGTAAGATATGAGCAGTTCTTC
>TRBV18|.|.|TRBJ2-1
CASSPQDYHNEQFF
TGTGCCAGCTCACCACAGGACTACCACAATGAGCAGTTCTTC
>TRBV9|.|.|TRBJ1-5
CASSALPDNQPQHF
TGTGCCAGCAGCGCCCTCCCCGATAATCAGCCCCAGCATTTT
>TRBV5-6|TRBD1|few|TRBJ1-6
CASRGQGAGSPLHF
TGTGCCAGCCGGGGACAGGGGGCAGGTTCACCCCTCCACTTT
>TRBV14|.|.|TRBJ2-1
CASSQEVGESYNEQFF
TGTGCCAGCAGCCAAGAAGTCGGAGAGTCCTACAATGAGCAGTTCTTC
>TRBV30|.|.|TRBJ2-5
CAWSFPTGPQETQYF
TGTGCCTGGAGCTTCCCGACAGGCCCCCAAGAGACCCAGTACTTC
>TRBV9|.|.|TRBJ1-5
CASSPGGTSNQPQHF
TGTGCCAGCAGCCCCGGGGGGACGAGCAATCAGCCCCAGCATTTT
>TRBV7-9|.|.|TRBJ1-2
CASSLAAREYGYTF
TGTGCCAGCAGCTTGGCAGCACGGGAGTATGGCTACACCTTC
>TRBV6-6|.|.|TRBJ1-3
CASSKREFGNTIYF
TGTGCCAGCAGCAAGCGGGAATTTGGAAACACCATATATTTT
>TRBV7-2|TRBD1|.|TRBJ1-3
CASSRGQGNTIYF
TGTGCCAGCAGCAGGGGACAGGGAAACACCATATATTTT
>TRBV7-7|TRBD1|.|TRBJ1-6
CASSPHHRPGQHNSPLHF
TGTGCCAGCAGCCCTCATCACCGTCCGGGACAGCATAATTCACCCCTCCACTTT
>TRBV20-1|.|.|TRBJ2-5
CSASTRETQYF
TGCAGTGCTAGTACGCGAGAGACCCAGTACTTC
>TRBV6-6|TRBD1|.|TRBJ1-1
CASSIPQGADTEAFF
TGTGCCAGCAGTATACCACAGGGGGCGGACACTGAAGCTTTCTTT
>TRBV27|TRBD1|few|TRBJ1-1
CASRGQGETEAFF
TGTGCCAGCAGGGGACAGGGGGAGACTGAAGCTTTCTTT
>TRBV9|TRBD2|once|TRBJ2-5
CASSGEGTRKMETQYF
TGTGCCAGCAGCGGGGAGGGGACTAGGAAAATGGAGACCCAGTACTTC
>TRBV6-1|TRBD2|.|TRBJ2-3
CASIPTSGGADTQYF
TGTGCCAGCATCCCGACTAGCGGGGGTGCAGATACGCAGTATTTT
>TRBV2|TRBD1|.|TRBJ2-1
CASSERDSNEQFF
TGTGCCAGCAGTGAAAGGGACAGCAATGAGCAGTTCTTC
>TRBV4-1|.|once|TRBJ1-1
CASSPQDYMNTEAFF
TGCGCCAGCAGCCCCCAGGACTATATGAACACTGAAGCTTTCTTT
>TRBV19|.|.|TRBJ2-7
CASSPQGPSSYEQYF
TGTGCCAGTAGTCCCCAGGGCCCTAGTTCCTACGAGCAGTACTTC
>TRBV6-6|.|.|TRBJ1-1
CASSYSRQNTEAFF
TGTGCCAGCAGTTACTCGAGACAAAACACTGAAGCTTTCTTT
>TRBV30|.|.|TRBJ2-5
CACISLGFQETQYF
TGTGCCTGTATATCGTTGGGCTTTCAAGAGACCCAGTACTTC
>TRBV27|.|.|TRBJ1-1
CASSLSGDGREAFF
TGTGCCAGCAGTTTAAGCGGGGACGGGAGGGAAGCTTTCTTT
>TRBV19|TRBD2|once|TRBJ2-2
CASREVSGRFAAGELFF
TGTGCCAGTAGGGAAGTAAGCGGGAGATTCGCGGCCGGGGAGCTGTTTTTT
>TRBV2|TRBD1|.|TRBJ1-5
CASGQGLSSNQPQHF
TGTGCCAGTGGACAGGGACTAAGCAGCAATCAGCCCCAGCATTTT
>TRBV6-1|.|.|TRBJ1-5
CASSEAGGTYSNQPQHF
TGTGCCAGCAGTGAAGCTGGGGGGACTTATAGCAATCAGCCCCAGCATTTT
>TRBV10-3|.|.|TRBJ1-2
CAIRGNDYGYTF
TGTGCCATCAGGGGGAATGACTATGGCTACACCTTC
>TRBV9|.|.|TRBJ1-5
CASSTGPKLNQPQHF
TGTGCCAGCAGCACCGGACCAAAACTCAATCAGCCCCAGCATTTT
>TRBV30|.|.|TRBJ2-4
CAWSVTGSGNIQYF
TGTGCCTGGAGTGTTACCGGGAGTGGAAACATTCAGTACTTC
>TRBV6-4|.|.|TRBJ2-6
CASRKDPGTERSGANVLTF
TGTGCCAGCCGTAAAGACCCCGGGACGGAACGATCTGGGGCCAACGTCCTGACTTTC
>TRBV25-1|TRBD1|.|TRBJ2-5
CASSPDRGLGEETQYF
TGTGCCAGCTCCCCCGACAGGGGGCTGGGAGAAGAGACCCAGTACTTC
>TRBV5-8|.|.|TRBJ2-7
CASSFVRAGKDYEQYF
TGTGCCAGCAGCTTCGTACGGGCAGGGAAAGATTACGAGCAGTACTTC
>TRBV20-1|.|.|TRBJ2-3
CSAARTDTQYF
TGCAGTGCCGCGAGAACAGATACGCAGTATTTT
>TRBV5-4|.|.|TRBJ2-7
CASSLAGRSYEQYF
TGTGCCAGCAGCTTGGCCGGCAGGTCCTACGAGCAGTACTTC
>TRBV5-4|TRBD1|.|TRBJ1-2
CASRRGQGANYGYTF
TGTGCCAGCAGGAGAGGACAGGGGGCGAACTATGGCTACACCTTC
>TRBV5-4|TRBD2|.|TRBJ2-7
CASSAGGTADREQYF
TGTGCCAGCAGCGCGGGGGGGACAGCGGATCGCGAGCAGTACTTC
>TRBV30|.|.|TRBJ1-2
CAWSPRRDINYGYTF
TGTGCCTGGAGTCCCCGGAGGGACATAAACTATGGCTACACCTTC
>TRBV10-1|TRBD1|.|TRBJ1-5
CASTPRQGYQPQHF
TGCGCCAGCACTCCACGACAGGGTTATCAGCCCCAGCATTTT
>TRBV9|.|few|TRBJ2-7
CASSVGDRAGYEQYF
TGTGCCAGCAGCGTAGGGGATCGGGCAGGCTACGAGCAGTACTTC
>TRBV7-2|.|.|TRBJ1-5
CASSRGVGALQPQHF
TGTGCCAGCAGCCGAGGGGTGGGGGCCCTACAGCCCCAGCATTTT
>TRBV6-1|TRBD1|.|TRBJ2-2
CASSEGTGGPYTGELFF
TGTGCCAGCAGTGAAGGGACAGGGGGACCGTACACCGGGGAGCTGTTTTTT
>TRBV6-4|TRBD1|.|TRBJ1-1
CASRDRGNTEAFF
TGTGCCAGCAGGGACAGGGGGAACACTGAAGCTTTCTTT
>TRBV25-1|.|.|TRBJ2-1
CASSETTRVVEEQFF
TGTGCCAGCAGTGAAACGACTAGGGTTGTAGAGGAGCAGTTCTTC
>TRBV29-1|.|.|TRBJ1-3
CSVGYRAFSGNTIYF
TGCAGCGTTGGGTACAGGGCTTTCTCTGGAAACACCATATATTTT
>TRBV11-3|TRBD1|.|TRBJ2-6
CASSFPPRDSSGANVLTF
TGTGCCAGCAGCTTCCCCCCCCGGGACAGCTCTGGGGCCAACGTCCTGACTTTC
>TRBV20-1|.|.|TRBJ2-3
CSPTQGGTQYF
TGCAGTCCCACCCAGGGTGGTACGCAGTATTTT
>TRBV6-5|.|.|TRBJ2-3
CASSRYPRTDTQYF
TGTGCCAGCAGTCGATACCCTAGGACAGATACGCAGTATTTT
>TRBV6-6|.|.|TRBJ2-1
CASSDNPLLSYNEQFF
TGTGCCAGCAGCGACAACCCACTTCTCTCCTACAATGAGCAGTTCTTC
>TRBV16|.|.|TRBJ1-1
CASSQSRDTEAFF
TGTGCCAGCAGCCAATCAAGGGACACTGAAGCTTTCTTT
>TRBV19|.|few|TRBJ1-1
CASSMGRTDPMNTEAFF
TGTGCCAGTAGTATGGGCCGTACGGACCCAATGAACACTGAAGCTTTCTTT
>TRBV5-1|TRBD1|.|TRBJ2-1
CASSFRDRDYNEQFF
TGCGCCAGCAGCTTCCGGGACAGGGACTACAATGAGCAGTTCTTC